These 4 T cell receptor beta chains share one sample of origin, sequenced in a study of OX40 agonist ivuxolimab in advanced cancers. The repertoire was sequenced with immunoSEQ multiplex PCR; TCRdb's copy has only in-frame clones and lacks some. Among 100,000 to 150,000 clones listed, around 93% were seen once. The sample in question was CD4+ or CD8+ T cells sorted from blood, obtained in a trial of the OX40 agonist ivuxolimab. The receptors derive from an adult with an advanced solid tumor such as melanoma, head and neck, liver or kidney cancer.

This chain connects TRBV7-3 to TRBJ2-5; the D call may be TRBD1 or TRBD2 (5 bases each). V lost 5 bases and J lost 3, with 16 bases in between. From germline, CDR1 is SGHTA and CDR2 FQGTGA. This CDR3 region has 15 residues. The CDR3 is CASSEGFGLKETQYF. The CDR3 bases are TGTGCCAGCAGCGAGGGGTTTGGGTTAAAAGAGACCCAGTACTTC.

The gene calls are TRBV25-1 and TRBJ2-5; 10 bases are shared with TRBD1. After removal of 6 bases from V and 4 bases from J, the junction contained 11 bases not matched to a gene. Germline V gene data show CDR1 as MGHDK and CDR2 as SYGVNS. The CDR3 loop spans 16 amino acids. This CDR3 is CASRGAVTGGSETQYF. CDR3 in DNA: TGTGCCAGCAGAGGGGCGGTGACAGGGGGCTCAGAGACCCAGTACTTC.

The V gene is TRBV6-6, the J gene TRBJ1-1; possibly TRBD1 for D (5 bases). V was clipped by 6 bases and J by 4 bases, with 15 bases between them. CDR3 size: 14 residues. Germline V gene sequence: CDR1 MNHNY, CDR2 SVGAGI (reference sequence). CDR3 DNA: TGTGCCAGCAGGGGAGGGGAAAGCGGCACTGAAGCTTTCTTT. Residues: CASRGGESGTEAFF.

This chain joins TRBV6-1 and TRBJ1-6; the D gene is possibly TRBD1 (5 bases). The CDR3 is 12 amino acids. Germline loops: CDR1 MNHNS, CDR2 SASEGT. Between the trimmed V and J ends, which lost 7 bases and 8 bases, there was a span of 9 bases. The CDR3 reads CASKEGDSPLHF. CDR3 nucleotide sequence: TGTGCCAGCAAGGAAGGGGATTCACCCCTCCACTTT.